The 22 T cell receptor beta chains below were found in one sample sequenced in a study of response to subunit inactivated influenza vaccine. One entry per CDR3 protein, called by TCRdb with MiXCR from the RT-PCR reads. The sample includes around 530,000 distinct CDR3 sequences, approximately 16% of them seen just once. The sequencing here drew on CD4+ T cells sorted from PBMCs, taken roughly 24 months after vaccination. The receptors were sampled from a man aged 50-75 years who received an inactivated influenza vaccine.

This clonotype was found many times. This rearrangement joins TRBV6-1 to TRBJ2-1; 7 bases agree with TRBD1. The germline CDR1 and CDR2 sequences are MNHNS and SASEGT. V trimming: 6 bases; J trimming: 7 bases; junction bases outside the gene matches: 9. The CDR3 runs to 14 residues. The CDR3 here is CASSPRQGRNEQFF. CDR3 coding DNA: TGTGCCAGCAGCCCCCGACAGGGACGGAATGAGCAGTTCTTC.

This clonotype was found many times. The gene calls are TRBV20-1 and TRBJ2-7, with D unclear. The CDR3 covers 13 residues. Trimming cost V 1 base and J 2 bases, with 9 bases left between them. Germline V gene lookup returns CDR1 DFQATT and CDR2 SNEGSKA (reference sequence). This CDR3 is CSARGRNPYEQYF. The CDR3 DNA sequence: TGCAGTGCTAGAGGTCGGAATCCCTACGAGCAGTACTTC.

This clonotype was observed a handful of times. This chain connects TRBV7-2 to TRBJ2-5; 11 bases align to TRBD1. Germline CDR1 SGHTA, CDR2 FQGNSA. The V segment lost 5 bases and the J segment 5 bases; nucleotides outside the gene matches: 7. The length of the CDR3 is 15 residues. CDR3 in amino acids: CASSQDRGRAETQYF. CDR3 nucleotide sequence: TGTGCCAGCAGCCAGGACAGGGGGCGCGCTGAGACCCAGTACTTC.

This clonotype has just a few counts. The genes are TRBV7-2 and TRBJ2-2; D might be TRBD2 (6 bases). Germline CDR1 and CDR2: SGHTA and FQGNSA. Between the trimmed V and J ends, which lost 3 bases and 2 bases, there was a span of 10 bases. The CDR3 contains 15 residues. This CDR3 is CASSFFGRNTGELFF. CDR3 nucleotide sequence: TGTGCCAGCAGCTTCTTCGGGAGAAACACCGGGGAGCTGTTTTTT.

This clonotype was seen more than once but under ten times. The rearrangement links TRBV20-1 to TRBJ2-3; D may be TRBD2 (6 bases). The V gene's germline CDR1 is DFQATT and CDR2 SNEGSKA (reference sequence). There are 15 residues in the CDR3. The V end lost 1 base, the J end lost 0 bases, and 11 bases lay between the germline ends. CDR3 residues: CSARGGRSSTDTQYF. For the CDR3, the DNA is TGCAGTGCTAGAGGGGGGAGGTCTAGCACAGATACGCAGTATTTT.

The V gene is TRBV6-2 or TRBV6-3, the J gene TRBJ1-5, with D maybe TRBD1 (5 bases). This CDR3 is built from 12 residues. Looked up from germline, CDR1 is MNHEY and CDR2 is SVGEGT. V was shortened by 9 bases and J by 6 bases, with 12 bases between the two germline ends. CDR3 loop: CARTTGGQPQHF. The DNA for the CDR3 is TGTGCCAGAACTACAGGCGGTCAGCCCCAGCATTTT.

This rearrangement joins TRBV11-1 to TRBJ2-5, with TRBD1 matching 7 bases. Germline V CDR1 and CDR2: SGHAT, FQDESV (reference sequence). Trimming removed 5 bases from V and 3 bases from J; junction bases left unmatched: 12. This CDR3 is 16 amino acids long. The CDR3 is CASSRGQVLQEETQYF. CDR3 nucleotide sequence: TGTGCCAGCAGCCGAGGACAGGTCCTGCAAGAAGAGACCCAGTACTTC.

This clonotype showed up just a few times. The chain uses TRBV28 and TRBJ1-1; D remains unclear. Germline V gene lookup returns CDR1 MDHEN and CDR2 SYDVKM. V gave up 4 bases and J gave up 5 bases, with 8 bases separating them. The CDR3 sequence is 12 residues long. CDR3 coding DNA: TGTGCCAGCAGTTGGAGGATTACTGAAGCTTTCTTT. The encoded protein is CASSWRITEAFF.

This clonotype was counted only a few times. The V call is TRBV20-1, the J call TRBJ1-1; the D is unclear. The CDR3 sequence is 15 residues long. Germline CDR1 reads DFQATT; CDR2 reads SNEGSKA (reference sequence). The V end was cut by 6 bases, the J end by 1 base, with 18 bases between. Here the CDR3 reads CSALAGVGGNTEAFF. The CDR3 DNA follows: TGCAGTGCCCTGGCGGGAGTAGGAGGGAACACTGAAGCTTTCTTT.

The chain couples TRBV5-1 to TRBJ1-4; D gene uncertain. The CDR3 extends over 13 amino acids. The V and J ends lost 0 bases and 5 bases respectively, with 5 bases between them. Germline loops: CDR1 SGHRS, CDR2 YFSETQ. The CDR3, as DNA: TGCGCCAGCAGCTTGGACCAGAATGAAAAACTGTTTTTT. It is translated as CASSLDQNEKLFF. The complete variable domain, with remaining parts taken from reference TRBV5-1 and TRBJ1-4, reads KAGVTQTPRYLIKTRGQQVTLSCSPISGHRSVSWYQQTPGQGLQFLFEYFSETQRNKGNFPGRFSGRQFSNSRSEMNVSTLELGDSALYLCASSLDQNEKLFFGSGTQLSVL.

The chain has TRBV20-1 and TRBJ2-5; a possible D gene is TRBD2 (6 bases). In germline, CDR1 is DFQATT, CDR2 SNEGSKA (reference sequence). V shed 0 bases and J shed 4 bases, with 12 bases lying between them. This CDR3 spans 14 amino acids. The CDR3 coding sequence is TGCAGTGCTAGAGATCGTCTGGGGGGAGAGACCCAGTACTTC. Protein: CSARDRLGGETQYF.

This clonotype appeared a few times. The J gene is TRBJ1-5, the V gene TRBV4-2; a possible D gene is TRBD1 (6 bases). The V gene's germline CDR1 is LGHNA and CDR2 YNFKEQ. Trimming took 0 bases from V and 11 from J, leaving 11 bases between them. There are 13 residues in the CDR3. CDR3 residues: CASSQDRGGSQHF. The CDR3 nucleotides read TGTGCCAGCAGCCAAGACAGGGGAGGGTCCCAGCATTTT.

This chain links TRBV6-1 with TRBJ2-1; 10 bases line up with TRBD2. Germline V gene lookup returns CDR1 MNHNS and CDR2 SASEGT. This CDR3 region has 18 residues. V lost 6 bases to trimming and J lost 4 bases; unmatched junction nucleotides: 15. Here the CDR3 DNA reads TGTGCCAGCAGCCCCCGCCCCCGCCTACTAGCGGGATACAATGAGCAGTTCTTC. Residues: CASSPRPRLLAGYNEQFF.

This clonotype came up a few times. The CDR3 sequence: CASSLGREFDTQYF. The CDR3 nucleotides read TGCGCCAGCAGCCTTGGGCGGGAGTTTGATACGCAGTATTTT. The rearrangement links TRBV5-1 to TRBJ2-3; 7 bases line up with TRBD2. CDR1 and CDR2 (germline): SGHRS, YFSETQ. Trimming cost V 4 bases and J 6 bases; bases outside gene matches: 8. This CDR3 has 14 amino acids.

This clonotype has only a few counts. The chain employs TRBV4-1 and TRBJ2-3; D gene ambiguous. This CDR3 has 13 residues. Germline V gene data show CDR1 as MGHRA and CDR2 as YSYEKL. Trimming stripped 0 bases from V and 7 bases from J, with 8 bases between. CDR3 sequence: CASSQDVPYTQYF. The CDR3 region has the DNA TGCGCCAGCAGCCAAGATGTCCCGTATACGCAGTATTTT.

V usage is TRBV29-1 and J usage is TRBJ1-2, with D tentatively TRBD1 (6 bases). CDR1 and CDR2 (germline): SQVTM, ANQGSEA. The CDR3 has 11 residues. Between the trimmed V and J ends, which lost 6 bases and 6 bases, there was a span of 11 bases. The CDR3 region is CSVRGVNGYTF. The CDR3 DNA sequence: TGCAGCGTGAGGGGGGTAAATGGCTACACCTTC.

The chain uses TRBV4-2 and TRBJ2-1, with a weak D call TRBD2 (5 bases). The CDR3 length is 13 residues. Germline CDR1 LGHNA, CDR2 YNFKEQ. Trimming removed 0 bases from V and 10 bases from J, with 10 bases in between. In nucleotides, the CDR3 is TGTGCCAGCAGCCAAGAACGAGCGGCCGAGCAGTTCTTC. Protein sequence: CASSQERAAEQFF.

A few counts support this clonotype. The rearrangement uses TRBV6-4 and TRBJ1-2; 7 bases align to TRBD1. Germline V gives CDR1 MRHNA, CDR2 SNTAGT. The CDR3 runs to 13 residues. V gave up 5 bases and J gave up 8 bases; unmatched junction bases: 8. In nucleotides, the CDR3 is TGTGCCAGCAGTCCTACAGGGGCTGGGGGCTACACCTTC. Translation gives CASSPTGAGGYTF.

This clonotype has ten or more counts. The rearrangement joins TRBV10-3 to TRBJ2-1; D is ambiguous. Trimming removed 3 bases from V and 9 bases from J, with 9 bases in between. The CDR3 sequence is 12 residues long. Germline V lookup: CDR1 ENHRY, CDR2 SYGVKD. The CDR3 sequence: CAISDSIGEQFF. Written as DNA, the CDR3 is TGTGCCATCAGTGACTCGATCGGTGAGCAGTTCTTC.

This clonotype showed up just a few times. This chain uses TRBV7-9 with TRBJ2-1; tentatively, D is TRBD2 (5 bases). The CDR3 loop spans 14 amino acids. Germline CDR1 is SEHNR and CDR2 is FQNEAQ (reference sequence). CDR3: CAAGLQEVYNEQFF. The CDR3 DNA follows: TGTGCGGCGGGCCTGCAGGAGGTCTACAATGAGCAGTTCTTC.

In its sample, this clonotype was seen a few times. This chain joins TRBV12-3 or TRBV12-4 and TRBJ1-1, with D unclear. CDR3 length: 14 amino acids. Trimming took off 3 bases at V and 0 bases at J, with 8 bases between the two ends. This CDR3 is CASSFQALNTEAFF. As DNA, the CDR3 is TGTGCCAGCAGTTTCCAGGCCCTGAACACTGAAGCTTTCTTT.

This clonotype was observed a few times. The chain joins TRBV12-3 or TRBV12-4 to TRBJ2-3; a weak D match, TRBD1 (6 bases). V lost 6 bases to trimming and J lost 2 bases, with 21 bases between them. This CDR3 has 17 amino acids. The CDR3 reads CASRGAQQGYSTDTQYF. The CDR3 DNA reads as TGTGCCAGCAGGGGGGCCCAACAGGGCTACTCCACAGATACGCAGTATTTT.